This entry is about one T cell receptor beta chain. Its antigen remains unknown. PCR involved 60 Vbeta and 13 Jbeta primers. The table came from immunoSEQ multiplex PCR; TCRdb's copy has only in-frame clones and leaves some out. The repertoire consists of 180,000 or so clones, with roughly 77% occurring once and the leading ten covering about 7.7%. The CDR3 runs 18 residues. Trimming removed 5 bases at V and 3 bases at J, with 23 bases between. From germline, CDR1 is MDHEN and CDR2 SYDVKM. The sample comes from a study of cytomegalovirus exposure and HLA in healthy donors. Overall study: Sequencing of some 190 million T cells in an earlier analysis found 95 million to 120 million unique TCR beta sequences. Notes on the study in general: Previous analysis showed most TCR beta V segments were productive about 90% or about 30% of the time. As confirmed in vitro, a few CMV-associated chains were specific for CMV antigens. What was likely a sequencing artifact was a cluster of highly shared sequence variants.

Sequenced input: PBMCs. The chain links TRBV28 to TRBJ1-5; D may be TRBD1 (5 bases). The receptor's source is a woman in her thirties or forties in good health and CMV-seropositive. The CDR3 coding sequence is TGTGCCAGCAGTGCCCTGGCAGGGTTAGGCCCCCTCAATCAGCCCCAGCATTTT. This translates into CASSALAGLGPLNQPQHF.